This TCR beta chain was observed in a study of control samples from healthy donors and cancer patients. This CDR3 region has 14 residues. Trimming stripped 7 bases from V and 1 base from J, with 13 bases between. Germline loops: CDR1 LNHDA, CDR2 SQIVND (reference sequence). Here immunoSEQ multiplex PCR was the method, and the copy in TCRdb shows in-frame clones only, minus some. This sample has roughly 63,000 clones, with roughly 90% found just once. This clonotype was obtained from a man aged 40-50 years with colorectal cancer. The sequenced sample consisted of PBMCs. The rearrangement joins TRBV19 to TRBJ1-1; D perhaps matches TRBD1 (6 bases). The CDR3 protein is CASNWGGSNTEAFF. The CDR3 DNA follows: TGTGCCAGTAACTGGGGGGGCTCGAACACTGAAGCTTTCTTT.